This T cell receptor (beta chain) was profiled in a study of OX40 agonist ivuxolimab in advanced cancers. Looking at the study overall: Subjects had a mean age of around 60 years, with a range of roughly 23 to 80; 82.7% were male. Under the entry rules, prior anti-PD-1, anti-PD-L1 or anti-CTLA-4 therapy was allowed, and about 40% had some. Study results and limitations: Undetermined was the antigen specificity of the expanded peripheral T cells.

Systemic immunosuppression or a history of autoimmune disease excluded patients. Data came from immunoSEQ multiplex PCR; TCRdb stores just in-frame clones and leaves some out. The sample records fewer than 50,000 clones, more than 80% being singletons. This CDR3 contains 14 residues. Germline V lookup: CDR1 SGHAT, CDR2 FQNNGV. V shed 5 bases and J shed 5 bases, with 16 bases lying between them. In the case of this clone: The antigen is undetermined.

This specimen consisted of CD4+ or CD8+ T cells sorted from blood, obtained in a trial of the OX40 agonist ivuxolimab. The TCR originated in an adult with an advanced solid tumor such as melanoma, head and neck, liver or kidney cancer. The rearrangement joins TRBV11-2 to TRBJ2-7; D remains unclear. The DNA for the CDR3 is TGTGCCAGCAGCCCAAAACCCCGGATCCACGAGCAGTACTTC. Protein product: CASSPKPRIHEQYF. The variable domain in full, completed from reference TRBV11-2 and TRBJ2-7, reads EAGVAQSPRYKIIEKRQSVAFWCNPISGHATLYWYQQILGQGPKLLIQFQNNGVVDDSQLPKDRFSAERLKGVDSTLKIQPAKLEDSAVYLCASSPKPRIHEQYFGPGTRLTVT.